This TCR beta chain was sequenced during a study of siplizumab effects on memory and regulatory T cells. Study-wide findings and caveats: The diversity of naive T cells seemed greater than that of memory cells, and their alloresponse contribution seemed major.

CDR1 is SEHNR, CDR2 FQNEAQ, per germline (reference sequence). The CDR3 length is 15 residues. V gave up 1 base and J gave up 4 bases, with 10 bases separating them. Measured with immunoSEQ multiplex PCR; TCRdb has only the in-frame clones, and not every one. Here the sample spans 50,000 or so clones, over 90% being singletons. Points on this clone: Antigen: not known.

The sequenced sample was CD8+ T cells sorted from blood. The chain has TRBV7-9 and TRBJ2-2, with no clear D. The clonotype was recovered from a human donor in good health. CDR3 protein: CASSLVGELTGELFF. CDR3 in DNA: TGTGCCAGCAGCTTAGTAGGCGAACTCACCGGGGAGCTGTTTTTT.